This T cell receptor beta chain was documented in a study of T cell responses to AZD1222 COVID-19 vaccine. Germline values: CDR1 SQVTM, CDR2 ANQGSEA. J was trimmed by 5 bases and V by 4 bases; bases with no gene match: 2. The length of the CDR3 is 13 residues. Method: immunoSEQ multiplex PCR; TCRdb's copy keeps in-frame clones and lacks some. The sample shows about 150,000 clones, around 89% of them seen only once. Remarks on this clone: Its matching antigen is unknown.

Study-wide points: Compared with day 0, the breadth and depth of the Spike-specific TCR repertoire rose significantly after two doses of AZD1222.

The origin of this receptor is an adult in good health. The specimen comprised peripheral blood, sampled on day 0 of MenACWY control vaccination. This rearrangement joins TRBV29-1 to TRBJ1-5; TRBD1 aligns across 10 bases. The CDR3 DNA sequence: TGCAGCGTTGGAGGGACAGGGGATCAGCCCCAGCATTTT. Its translation is CSVGGTGDQPQHF. The full variable domain, its missing parts supplied by reference TRBV29-1 and TRBJ1-5, is SAVISQKPSRDICQRGTSLTIQCQVDSQVTMMFWYRQQPGQSLTLIATANQGSEATYESGFVIDKFPISRPNLTFSTLTVSNMSPEDSSIYLCSVGGTGDQPQHFGDGTRLSIL.